This paragraph covers one T cell receptor beta chain sequence. The antigen remains unidentified. PCR employed 60 Vbeta and 13 Jbeta primers. Only in-frame clones appear in the TCRdb table, and some are missing; sequencing was by immunoSEQ multiplex PCR. The table records some 150,000 clones, 60% to 80% of them present only once. The data were taken from a study of cytomegalovirus exposure and HLA in healthy donors. Study-level results: It was shown in a later analysis that HLA-associated TCR beta chains were more clonally expanded than other, equally common chains. The classifier, whose performance was assessed in both the original and validation cohorts, reportedly diagnosed cytomegalovirus status with high specificity and sensitivity. Approximately 160 TCR beta chains were listed as cytomegalovirus-associated. Most TCR sequences were uncommon, yet certain public TCRs appeared in many donors.

Germline V CDR1 and CDR2: MDHEN, SYDVKM. Trimming took off 6 bases at V and 0 bases at J, with 9 bases between the two ends. The CDR3 has 14 residues. Sequenced: PBMCs. V is TRBV28 and J is TRBJ1-3; a weak D match, TRBD1 (6 bases). The sequence came from a man between 25 and 39 years old in good health and CMV-seropositive. The CDR3, as DNA: TGTGCCAGCAGCCCAGGGGTCTCTGGAAACACCATATATTTT. It encodes CASSPGVSGNTIYF.